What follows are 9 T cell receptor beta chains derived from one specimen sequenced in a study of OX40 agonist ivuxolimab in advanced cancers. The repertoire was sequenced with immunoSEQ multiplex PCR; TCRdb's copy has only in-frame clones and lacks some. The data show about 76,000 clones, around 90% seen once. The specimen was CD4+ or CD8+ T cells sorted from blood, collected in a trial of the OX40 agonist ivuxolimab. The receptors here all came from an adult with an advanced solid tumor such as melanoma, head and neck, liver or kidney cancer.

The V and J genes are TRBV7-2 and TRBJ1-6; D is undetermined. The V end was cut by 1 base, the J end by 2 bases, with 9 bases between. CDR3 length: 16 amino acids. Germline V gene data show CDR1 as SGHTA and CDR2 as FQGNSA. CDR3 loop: CASSLEFGAYNSPLHF. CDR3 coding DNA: TGTGCCAGCAGCTTAGAATTCGGGGCCTATAATTCACCCCTCCACTTT.

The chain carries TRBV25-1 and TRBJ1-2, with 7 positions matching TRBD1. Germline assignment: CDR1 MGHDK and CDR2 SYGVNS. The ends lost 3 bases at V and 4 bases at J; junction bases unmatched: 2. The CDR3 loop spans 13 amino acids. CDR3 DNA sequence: TGTGCCAGCAGTGAGGGACAGATCTATGGCTACACCTTC. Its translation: CASSEGQIYGYTF.

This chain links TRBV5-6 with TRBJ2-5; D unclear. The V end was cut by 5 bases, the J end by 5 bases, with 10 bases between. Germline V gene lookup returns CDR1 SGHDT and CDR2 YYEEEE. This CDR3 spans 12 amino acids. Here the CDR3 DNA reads TGTGCCAGCAGTTTCCAAGTGGAGACCCAGTACTTC. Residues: CASSFQVETQYF.

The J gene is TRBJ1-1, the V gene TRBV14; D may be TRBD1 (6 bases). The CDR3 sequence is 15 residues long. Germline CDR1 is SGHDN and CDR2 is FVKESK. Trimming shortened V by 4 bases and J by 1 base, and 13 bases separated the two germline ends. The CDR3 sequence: CASSRPSRGNTEAFF. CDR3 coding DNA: TGTGCCAGCAGCCGCCCGTCCAGGGGGAACACTGAAGCTTTCTTT.

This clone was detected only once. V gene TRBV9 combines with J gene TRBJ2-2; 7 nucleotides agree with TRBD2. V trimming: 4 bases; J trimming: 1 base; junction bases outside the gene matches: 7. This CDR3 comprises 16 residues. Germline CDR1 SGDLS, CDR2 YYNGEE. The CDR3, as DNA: TGTGCCAGCAGCCCGAGGGGCGGGGGGAACACCGGGGAGCTGTTTTTT. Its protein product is CASSPRGGGNTGELFF.

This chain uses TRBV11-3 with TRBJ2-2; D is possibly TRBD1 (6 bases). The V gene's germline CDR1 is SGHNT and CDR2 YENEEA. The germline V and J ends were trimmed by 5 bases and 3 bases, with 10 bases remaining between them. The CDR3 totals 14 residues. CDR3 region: CASSLQGHTGELFF. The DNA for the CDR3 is TGTGCCAGCAGCCTACAGGGTCACACCGGGGAGCTGTTTTTT.

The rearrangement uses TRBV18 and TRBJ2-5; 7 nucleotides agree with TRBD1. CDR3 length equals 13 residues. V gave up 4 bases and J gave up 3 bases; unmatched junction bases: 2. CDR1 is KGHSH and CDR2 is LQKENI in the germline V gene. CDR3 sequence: CASSRDREETQYF. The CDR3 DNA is TGTGCCAGCTCACGGGACAGAGAAGAGACCCAGTACTTC.

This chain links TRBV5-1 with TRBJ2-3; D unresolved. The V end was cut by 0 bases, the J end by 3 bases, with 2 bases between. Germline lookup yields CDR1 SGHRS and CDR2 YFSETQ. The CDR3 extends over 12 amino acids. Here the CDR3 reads CASSLATDTQYF. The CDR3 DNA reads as TGCGCCAGCAGCTTGGCTACAGATACGCAGTATTTT.

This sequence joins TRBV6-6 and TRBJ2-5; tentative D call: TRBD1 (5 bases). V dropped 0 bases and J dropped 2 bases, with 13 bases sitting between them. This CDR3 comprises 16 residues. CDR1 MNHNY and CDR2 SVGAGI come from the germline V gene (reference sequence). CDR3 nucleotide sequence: TGTGCCAGCAGTTACTCGATTTCCAGGGAACAAGAGACCCAGTACTTC. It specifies CASSYSISREQETQYF.